The clone carrying this T cell receptor beta chain was seen only a few times. Its antigen is not known. With 0 bases clipped from V and 2 bases from J, the junction kept 8 bases outside the gene matches. Germline CDR1 and CDR2: SGHTS and YDEGEE. The CDR3 covers 17 residues. TCRdb passed the 5' RACE reads through MiXCR, listing each CDR3 protein once. The sample has about 240,000 distinct CDR3 sequences, roughly a tenth seen once; the top ten hold less than 8%. This sample was taken from a study of CD8 T cells in ankylosing spondylitis. Study-wide points: Disease-linked clones reportedly concentrated significantly in matched ankylosing spondylitis synovial fluid. What seemed typical of ankylosing spondylitis blood was a TCR beta motif built from about eight highly homologous variants.

Specimen: blood, either unsorted or a sorted T cell fraction (not recorded which). The TCR was taken from a male donor with ankylosing spondylitis or in good health (not recorded which). The chain couples TRBV5-8 to TRBJ2-1, with TRBD1 matching over 7 bases. The CDR3 is CASSLEDRGGPYNEQFF. Here the CDR3 DNA reads TGTGCCAGCAGCTTGGAAGACAGAGGGGGCCCCTACAATGAGCAGTTCTTC.